Presented here are 12 T cell receptor beta chains from one specimen sequenced in a study of CD8+CD57+ T cells in acquired aplastic anemia. Genomic DNA acted as the template from which TCR beta VDJ combination and CDR3 sequence profiling were carried out. TCRdb processed the reads anew with MiXCR; each CDR3 protein has one entry. The sample holds some 200,000 distinct CDR3 sequences, around half seen once. The sequenced patients had an expansion of CD8+CD57+ cells seen by flow cytometry. The material sequenced was sorted CD4+, CD8+, or CD8+CD57+ T cells (not recorded which) from PBMCs. The receptors were sampled from a human donor with aplastic anemia.

The chain employs TRBV10-3 and TRBJ1-1; 7 bases are shared with TRBD1. CDR1 ENHRY and CDR2 SYGVKD come from the germline V gene. There are 14 residues in the CDR3. Trimming took 4 bases from V and 7 from J; bases not matched to a gene: 9. CDR3 DNA: TGTGCCATCAGTGCACCGGGACAGAGGGTTGAAGCTTTCTTT. Its protein product is CAISAPGQRVEAFF.

This clonotype has at least ten counts. The CDR3 nucleotides read TGTGCCAGCAGCTCCACCCTGACTAGCGGGAGAGGCGGTGAGCAGTTCTTC. This translates into CASSSTLTSGRGGEQFF. The chain links TRBV11-2 to TRBJ2-1; 12 bases fit TRBD2. The CDR3 runs to 17 residues. The germline V gene has CDR1 SGHAT and CDR2 FQNNGV. Trimming cost V 4 bases and J 9 bases; bases outside gene matches: 13.

V usage is TRBV10-3 and J usage is TRBJ2-7, with 9 bases matching TRBD2. The germline V gene has CDR1 ENHRY and CDR2 SYGVKD. This CDR3 is built from 13 residues. With V trimmed by 7 bases and J by 1 base, 2 bases remained unmatched. The CDR3 protein is CAITSGESYEQYF. CDR3 in DNA: TGTGCCATCACTAGCGGGGAATCCTACGAGCAGTACTTC.

This chain joins TRBV25-1 and TRBJ1-2, with no clear D. Germline CDR1 and CDR2: MGHDK and SYGVNS. Trimming stripped 3 bases from V and 2 bases from J, with 10 bases between. This CDR3 contains 14 residues. The CDR3 bases are TGTGCCAGCAGTGACAGGTCAAGCAACTATGGCTACACCTTC. Translating it yields CASSDRSSNYGYTF.

The rearrangement links TRBV25-1 to TRBJ2-1, with D perhaps TRBD2 (8 bases). V dropped 6 bases and J dropped 7 bases, with 22 bases sitting between them. Germline V gene sequence: CDR1 MGHDK, CDR2 SYGVNS. CDR3 length equals 16 residues. Here the CDR3 DNA reads TGTGCCAGCAGGGAGGGAAGGACAGGCGGGAGGAATGAGCAGTTCTTC. This translates into CASREGRTGGRNEQFF.

This rearrangement joins TRBV24-1 to TRBJ2-6, with TRBD1 identical over 9 bases. With 3 bases clipped from V and 1 base from J, the junction kept 6 bases outside the gene matches. Germline CDR1 reads KGHDR; CDR2 reads SFDVKD. This CDR3 has 18 amino acids. The CDR3 reads CATSDPRDRESGANVLTF. CDR3 DNA sequence: TGTGCCACCAGTGATCCCCGGGACAGGGAATCTGGGGCCAACGTCCTGACTTTC.

The J gene is TRBJ1-5, the V gene TRBV19; D is unresolved. CDR1 and CDR2 (germline): LNHDA, SQIVND (reference sequence). V was cut by 3 bases and J by 0 bases, with 12 bases left in between. The CDR3 is made up of 16 amino acids. The CDR3 protein is CASSIVSLLSNQPQHF. CDR3 in DNA: TGTGCCAGTAGTATTGTCAGTCTCCTTAGCAATCAGCCCCAGCATTTT.

This clonotype was recorded a few times. CDR3 in DNA: TGCAGTGCTAGCACTGGCTACGAGCAGTACTTC. Encoded protein: CSASTGYEQYF. The rearrangement links TRBV20-1 to TRBJ2-7, with D uncertain. Per the germline V gene, CDR1 is DFQATT and CDR2 is SNEGSKA (reference sequence). The CDR3 runs to 11 residues. Trimming shortened V by 3 bases and J by 3 bases, and 6 bases separated the two germline ends.

The chain has TRBV27 and TRBJ1-2; TRBD1 aligns across 8 bases. Germline-derived CDR1 and CDR2 are MNHEY and SMNVEV (reference sequence). Unmatched junction bases numbered 16, after V lost 10 bases and J lost 0 bases. There are 17 residues in the CDR3. The CDR3 coding sequence is TGTGCCAACAGGACAGGGAAGAGAGGCTATGCTAACTATGGCTACACCTTC. Translating it yields CANRTGKRGYANYGYTF.

This clonotype was observed at least ten times. The chain links TRBV12-5 to TRBJ2-7; D not certain. Germline lookup yields CDR1 LGHNT and CDR2 FRNRAP. The V and J ends lost 6 bases and 0 bases respectively, with 12 bases between them. There are 14 residues in the CDR3. This chain's CDR3 is CASGTLTGSYEQYF. The CDR3 coding sequence is TGTGCTAGTGGCACGTTAACGGGCTCCTACGAGCAGTACTTC.

This clonotype has just a few counts. Given a much more abundant clone one base away, this may be a read error. The V gene is TRBV12-3 or TRBV12-4, the J gene TRBJ2-3, with D possibly being TRBD1 or TRBD2 (5 bases each). This CDR3 region has 14 residues. The CDR3, as DNA: TGTGCCAGCAGTCCCGGGACCTCGACAGATACGCATTATTTT. Protein sequence: CASSPGTSTDTHYF.

The V gene is TRBV2, the J gene TRBJ2-5, with TRBD1 as a possible D gene (5 bases). CDR1 and CDR2 from the germline V gene are SNHLY and FYNNEI. Between the trimmed V and J ends, which lost 0 bases and 5 bases, there was a span of 10 bases. This CDR3 is 14 amino acids long. The CDR3 DNA sequence: TGTGCCAGCAGTGAAGCGCTTCCAGGGGAGACCCAGTACTTC. This sequence encodes CASSEALPGETQYF.